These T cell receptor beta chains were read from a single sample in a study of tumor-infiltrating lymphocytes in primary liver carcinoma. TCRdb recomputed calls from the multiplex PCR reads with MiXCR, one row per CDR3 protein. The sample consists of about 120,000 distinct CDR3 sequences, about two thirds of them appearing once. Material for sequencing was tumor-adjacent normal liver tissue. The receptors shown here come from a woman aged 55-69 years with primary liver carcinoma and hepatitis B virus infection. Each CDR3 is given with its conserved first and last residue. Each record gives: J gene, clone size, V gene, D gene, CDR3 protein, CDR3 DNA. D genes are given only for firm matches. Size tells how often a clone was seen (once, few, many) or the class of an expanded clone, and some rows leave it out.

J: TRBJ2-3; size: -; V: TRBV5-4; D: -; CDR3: CASSLASGSDTQYF; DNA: TGTGCCAGCAGCTTGGCGTCCGGCTCAGATACGCAGTATTTC
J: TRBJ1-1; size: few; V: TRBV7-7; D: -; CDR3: CASSFAGQPNTEAFF; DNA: TGTGCTAGCAGCTTTGCCGGACAGCCGAACACTGAAGCTTTCTTT
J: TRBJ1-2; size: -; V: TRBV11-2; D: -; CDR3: CASSLGGASGSGYTF; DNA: TGTGCCAGCAGCTTAGGAGGGGCCAGTGGCAGTGGCTACACCTTC
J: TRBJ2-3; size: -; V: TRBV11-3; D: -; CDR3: CASSSTLAADTQYF; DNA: TGTGCCAGCAGCTCCACCCTGGCAGCAGATACGCAGTATTTT
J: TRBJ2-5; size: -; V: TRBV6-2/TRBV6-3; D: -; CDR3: CGSSTTENQETQYF; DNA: TGTGGCAGCAGTACGACAGAAAACCAAGAGACCCAGTACTTC
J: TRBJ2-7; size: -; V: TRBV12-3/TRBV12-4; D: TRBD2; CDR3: CASSIQLAGVEQYF; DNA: TGTGCCAGTAGTATACAACTAGCGGGAGTCGAGCAGTACTTC
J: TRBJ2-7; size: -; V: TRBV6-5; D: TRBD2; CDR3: CASSGWTSGAYERYF; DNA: TGTGCCAGCAGTGGCTGGACTAGCGGGGCATACGAGCGGTACTTC
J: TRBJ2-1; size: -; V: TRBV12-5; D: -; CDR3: CVSGLKTCGNEQFF; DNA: TGTGTTAGTGGTCTGAAGACTTGCGGGAATGAGCAGTTCTTC
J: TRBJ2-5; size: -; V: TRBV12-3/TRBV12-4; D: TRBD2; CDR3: CASRRLAGGPRVEDHYF; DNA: TGTGCCAGCAGAAGACTAGCGGGAGGACCAAGAGTAGAAGACCATTACTTC
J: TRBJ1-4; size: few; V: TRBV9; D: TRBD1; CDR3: CASSGTGGEKLFF; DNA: TGTGCCAGCAGCGGGACAGGAGGTGAAAAACTGTTTTTT
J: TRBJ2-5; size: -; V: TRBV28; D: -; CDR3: CASSLQGEAETQYF; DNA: TGTGCCAGCAGTTTACAAGGGGAAGCAGAGACCCAGTACTTC
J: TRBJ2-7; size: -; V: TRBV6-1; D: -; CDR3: CASSVHEIPGVAEGSEQYF; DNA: TGTGCCAGCAGTGTCCACGAGATCCCCGGGGTAGCGGAAGGCTCCGAGCAGTACTTC
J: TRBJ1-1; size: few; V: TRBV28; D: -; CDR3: CAGRSGVTEAFF; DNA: TGTGCCGGCAGATCAGGGGTCACTGAAGCTTTCTTT
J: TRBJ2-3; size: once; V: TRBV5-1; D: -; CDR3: CASSLVPLGSGPIDTQYF; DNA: TGCGCCAGCAGCTTGGTACCCCTGGGTAGCGGTCCCATAGATACGCAGTATTTT
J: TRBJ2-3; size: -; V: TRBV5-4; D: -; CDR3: CASGLGGDTQYF; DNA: TGTGCCAGCGGCTTGGGGGGAGATACACAGTATTTT
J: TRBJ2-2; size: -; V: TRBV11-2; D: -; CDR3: CASSLDMTGELFF; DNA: TGTGCCAGCAGTTTAGATATGACTGGAGAGCTGTTTTTT
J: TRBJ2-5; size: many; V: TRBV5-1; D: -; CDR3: CASRAAETQYF; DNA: TGCGCCAGCAGAGCAGCAGAGACCCAGTACTTC
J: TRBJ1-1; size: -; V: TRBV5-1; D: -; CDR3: CTSSFSEGYTEAFF; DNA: TGCACCAGCAGCTTTTCAGAAGGGTACACTGAAGCTTTCTTT
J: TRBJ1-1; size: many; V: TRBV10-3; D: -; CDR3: CAIRGPRTEAFF; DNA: TGTGCCATCAGGGGCCCTAGGACTGAAGCTTTCTTT
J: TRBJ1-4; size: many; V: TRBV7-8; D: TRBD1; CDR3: CASSPNRGPSEKLFF; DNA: TGTGCCAGCAGCCCAAACAGGGGTCCAAGCGAAAAACTGTTTTTT
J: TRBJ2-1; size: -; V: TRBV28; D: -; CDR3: CASSHRGSKSYNEQFF; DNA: TGTGCCAGCAGCCACCGGGGGTCCAAGTCTTACAATGAGCAGTTCTTC
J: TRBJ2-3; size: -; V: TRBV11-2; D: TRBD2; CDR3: CANNLMRGGADTQYF; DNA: TGTGCCAACAACTTAATGCGGGGGGGCGCAGATACGCAGTATTTT
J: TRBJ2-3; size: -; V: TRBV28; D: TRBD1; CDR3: CASSLPGGARDTQYF; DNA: TGTGCCAGCAGCCTACCAGGGGGCGCGAGGGATACGCAGTATTTT
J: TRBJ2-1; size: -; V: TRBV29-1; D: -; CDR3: CSVGGQRNEWFF; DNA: TGCAGCGTCGGTGGACAGCGAAATGAGTGGTTCTTC
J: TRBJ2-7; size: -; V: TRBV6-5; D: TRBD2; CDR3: CASSSSGANYEYYF; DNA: TGTGCCAGCAGTTCTAGCGGGGCAAACTACGAGTATTACTTC
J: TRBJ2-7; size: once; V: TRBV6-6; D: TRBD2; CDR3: CASSYSGGSECEQYF; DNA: TGTGCCAGCAGTTACTCGGGCGGGAGTGAGTGCGAGCAGTACTTC
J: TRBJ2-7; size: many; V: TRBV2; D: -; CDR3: CASKGEAGEQYF; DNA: TGTGCCAGCAAGGGGGAGGCTGGCGAGCAGTACTTC
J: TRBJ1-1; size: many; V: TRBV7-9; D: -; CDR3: CASSLGGHTEAFF; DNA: TGTGCCAGCAGCTTAGGAGGCCACACTGAAGCTTTCTTT
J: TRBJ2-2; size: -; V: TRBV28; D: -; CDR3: CASSRISGNTGELFF; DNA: TGTGCCAGCAGTAGGATTAGCGGAAACACCGGGGAGCTGTTTTTT
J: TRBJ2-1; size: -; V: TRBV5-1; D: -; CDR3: CASSLEGEPYNERFF; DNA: TGCGCCAGCAGCTTGGAGGGGGAACCTTACAATGAGCGGTTCTTC
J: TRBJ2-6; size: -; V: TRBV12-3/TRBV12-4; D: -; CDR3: CASSFAGTNVLIF; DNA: TGTGCCAGCAGTTTTGCTGGGACCAACGTCCTGATCTTC
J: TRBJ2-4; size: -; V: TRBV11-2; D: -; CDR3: CASSLSMSADRPLAKNIQYF; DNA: TGTGCCAGCAGCTTGAGTATGTCGGCAGACAGACCATTAGCCAAAAACATTCAGTACTTC
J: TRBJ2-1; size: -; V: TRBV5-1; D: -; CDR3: CASSLVAGLTVSYNEQFF; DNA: TGCGCCAGCAGCTTGGTGGCGGGTCTCACGGTCTCCTACAATGAGCAGTTCTTC
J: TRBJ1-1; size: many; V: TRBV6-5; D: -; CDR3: CASSYGARRTEAFF; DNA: TGTGCCAGCAGTTACGGGGCTAGGAGGACTGAAGCTTTCTTT
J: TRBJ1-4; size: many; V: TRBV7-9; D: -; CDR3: CASSLDWEEKLFF; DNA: TGTGCCAGCAGCTTAGATTGGGAAGAAAAACTGTTTTTT